The rows below give T cell receptor beta chains drawn from one sample of a study of regulatory T cells in long-lasting Graves disease. TCRdb processed the multiplex PCR reads anew with MiXCR; each CDR3 protein has one entry. The sample has about 400,000 distinct CDR3 sequences; 15% to 20% are singletons. This sample also belongs to another study, concerning T cells in Graves' hyperthyroidism and ophthalmopathy.

Sample: peripheral blood mononuclear cells (PBMCs), taken at new diagnosis, from a patient treated with antithyroid drugs. These receptors were taken from a woman between 18 and 29 years old with Graves disease. Both conserved end residues are part of each CDR3. Fields, in order: V gene, D gene, CDR3 length, clone size, J gene, CDR3 protein, CDR3 DNA. The D gene is left open where the match is weak. Clone size is stated in some rows and not others, as once, few, many or a class when expanded.

TRBV2	-	13	many	TRBJ2-7	CASSDASIYEQYF	TGTGCCAGCAGTGATGCCTCGATCTACGAGCAGTACTTC
TRBV30	-	16	-	TRBJ2-2	CAWSVLFGVMTGELFF	TGTGCCTGGAGTGTCTTGTTTGGGGTAATGACCGGGGAGCTGTTTTTT
TRBV25-1	TRBD1	17	many	TRBJ2-2	CASSESPGQGAAGELFF	TGTGCCAGCAGTGAATCTCCGGGACAGGGAGCCGCCGGGGAGCTGTTTTTT
TRBV28	-	16	many	TRBJ2-7	CASSFLLGDNRYEQYF	TGTGCCAGCAGTTTCCTGTTAGGGGACAATCGCTACGAGCAGTACTTC
TRBV28	TRBD2	17	many	TRBJ2-1	CASREGGQRGYNVEQFF	TGTGCCAGCAGAGAAGGTGGGCAGCGGGGATACAATGTAGAGCAGTTCTTC
TRBV18	TRBD1	16	many	TRBJ2-1	CASSGYRDRGVNEQFF	TGTGCCAGCTCAGGCTACCGGGACAGGGGCGTGAATGAGCAGTTCTTC
TRBV29-1	-	12	-	TRBJ2-7	CSVVVQYYKQYF	TGCAGCGTTGTGGTTCAGTACTACAAGCAGTACTTC
TRBV28	TRBD1	19	many	TRBJ2-7	CASSPRPGTGGGGSYEQYF	TGTGCCAGCAGTCCACGTCCCGGGACAGGGGGGGGGGGCTCCTACGAGCAGTACTTC
TRBV20-1	-	15	few	TRBJ2-2	CSASNSRANTGELFF	TGCAGTGCTAGCAACTCTAGGGCGAACACCGGGGAGCTGTTTTTT
TRBV6-1	TRBD1	16	many	TRBJ2-1	CASRNRQGRLDNEQFF	TGTGCCAGCAGAAACAGACAGGGAAGGCTCGACAATGAGCAGTTCTTC
TRBV6-1	TRBD1	15	many	TRBJ2-2	CASRLTGGITGELFF	TGTGCCAGCAGGTTGACAGGGGGCATCACCGGGGAGCTGTTTTTT
TRBV20-1	TRBD1	14	many	TRBJ2-1	CSAEKGTGNNEQFF	TGCAGTGCTGAGAAAGGGACAGGGAACAATGAGCAGTTCTTC
TRBV29-1	-	12	-	TRBJ2-7	CSVEISGPPRYF	TGCAGCGTTGAGATTAGTGGACCGCCCCGGTACTTC
TRBV20-1	-	13	many	TRBJ2-7	CSARWAPTYEQYF	TGCAGTGCTAGATGGGCCCCCACCTACGAGCAGTACTTC
TRBV20-1	-	13	many	TRBJ2-1	CRPASASNNEQFF	TGCAGACCGGCTAGCGCGTCAAACAATGAGCAGTTCTTC
TRBV18	-	13	many	TRBJ1-2	CASSPRLVEGYTF	TGTGCCAGCTCACCACGCCTAGTCGAGGGCTACACCTTC
TRBV4-1	-	17	-	TRBJ2-1	CASSQDKDSRSYNEQFF	TGCGCCAGCAGCCAAGATAAGGACTCCCGCTCCTACAATGAGCAGTTCTTC
TRBV24-1	-	14	many	TRBJ2-7	CATSENRVPYEQYF	TGTGCCACCAGTGAAAACAGGGTTCCCTACGAGCAGTACTTC
TRBV5-5	-	15	many	TRBJ2-1	CASSSSGPGVYEQFF	TGTGCCAGCAGCTCCTCCGGGCCGGGAGTCTATGAGCAGTTCTTC
TRBV6-5	-	14	-	TRBJ1-5	CASSYRAVDQPQHF	TGTGCCAGCAGTTACCGGGCAGTAGATCAGCCCCAGCATTTT
TRBV14	-	15	many	TRBJ2-1	CASSQNWGPTSEQFF	TGTGCCAGCAGCCAAAACTGGGGGCCTACCAGTGAGCAGTTCTTC